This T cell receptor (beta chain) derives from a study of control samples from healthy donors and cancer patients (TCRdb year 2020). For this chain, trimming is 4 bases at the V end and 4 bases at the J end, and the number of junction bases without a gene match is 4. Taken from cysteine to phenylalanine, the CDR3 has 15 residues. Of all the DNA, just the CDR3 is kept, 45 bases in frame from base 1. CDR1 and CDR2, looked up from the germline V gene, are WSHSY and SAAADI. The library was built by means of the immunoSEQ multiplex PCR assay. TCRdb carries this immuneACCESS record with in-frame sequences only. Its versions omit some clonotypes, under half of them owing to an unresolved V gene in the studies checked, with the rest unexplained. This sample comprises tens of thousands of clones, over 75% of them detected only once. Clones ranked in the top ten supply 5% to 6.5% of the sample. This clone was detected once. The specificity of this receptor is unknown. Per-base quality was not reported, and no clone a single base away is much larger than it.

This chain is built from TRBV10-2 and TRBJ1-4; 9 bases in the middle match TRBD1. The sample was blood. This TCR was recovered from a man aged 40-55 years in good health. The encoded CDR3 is CASSVTGGLNEKLFF. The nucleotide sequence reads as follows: TGCGCCAGCAGTGTTACAGGGGGCCTTAATGAAAAACTGTTTTTT.